This is a list of T cell receptor beta chains from one sample in a study of vaccination effects on CD4 cells after COVID-19. Using immunoSEQ multiplex PCR, the repertoire was profiled, and TCRdb retains in-frame clones only, with some absent. The sample lists more than 45,000 clones; about 80% were seen once. The antigens these receptors bind are not known. The sample consisted of CD4+ T cells from PBMCs cultured without peptide, taken before COVID-19 vaccination. The receptors stem from a human donor who received a COVID-19 vaccine. The CDR3 runs from the conserved cysteine through the conserved F or W. The D gene is left open where the match is weak. The size entry is marked missing in some rows and otherwise reads once, few, many or a size class.

size	V	J	D	DNA	CDR3
.	TRBV5-1	TRBJ2-2	.	TGCGCCAGCAGCCGACAAGGGAGTCAGGACACCGGGGAGCTGTTTTTT	CASSRQGSQDTGELFF
few	TRBV4-1	TRBJ2-1	TRBD1	TGCGCCAGCAGCCAAGGACAGGGGATCTACAATGAGCAGTTCTTC	CASSQGQGIYNEQFF
.	TRBV10-1	TRBJ2-3	TRBD2	TGCGCCAGCAGTGAGTCGCCGGGACTAGATGCAGATACGCAGTATTTT	CASSESPGLDADTQYF
.	TRBV18	TRBJ2-3	TRBD2	TGTGCCAGCTCACCGGGGCGGGGGAGCACAGATACGCAGTATTTT	CASSPGRGSTDTQYF
.	TRBV28	TRBJ1-3	.	TGTGCCAGCAGTACCCCGACAGCTTCTGGAAACACCATATATTTT	CASSTPTASGNTIYF
.	TRBV3-1/TRBV3-2	TRBJ1-1	.	TGTGCCAGCAGCCCTGCGGGCCTGAGGACTGAAGCTTTCTTT	CASSPAGLRTEAFF
.	TRBV6-5	TRBJ1-5	.	TGTGCCAGCCAGAGCAGCCGCAATCAGCCCCAGCATTTT	CASQSSRNQPQHF
.	TRBV18	TRBJ2-3	TRBD2	TGTGCCAGCTCAGGTTCTAGCGGGGACACAGATACGCAGTATTTT	CASSGSSGDTDTQYF
.	TRBV12-3/TRBV12-4	TRBJ1-2	.	TGTGCCAGCAGTCCCGGGACAATTGGCTACACCTTC	CASSPGTIGYTF
.	TRBV2	TRBJ2-3	.	TGTGCCAGCAGTACAGACCCGAGCACAGATACGCAGTATTTT	CASSTDPSTDTQYF
.	TRBV15	TRBJ2-3	.	TGTGCCACCAGCAGAGATAGACAAGATACGCAGTATTTT	CATSRDRQDTQYF
.	TRBV28	TRBJ1-2	.	TGTGCCAGCAGTTCACGGACAGCCTATGGCTACACCTTC	CASSSRTAYGYTF
.	TRBV14	TRBJ2-1	.	TGTGCCAGCAGCCAAGGCGGGGTAAATTACAATGAGCAGTTCTTC	CASSQGGVNYNEQFF
.	TRBV7-6	TRBJ2-5	.	TGTGCCAGCAGCTTCCCGCAAGAGACCCAGTACTTC	CASSFPQETQYF
.	TRBV5-1	TRBJ2-5	.	TGCGCCAGCAGCCCGGGACCCCAAGAGACCCAGTACTTC	CASSPGPQETQYF
few	TRBV19	TRBJ2-2	TRBD2	TGTGCCAGTAACGGGGGTAGCGGGGGAAAGGGCACCGGGGAGCTGTTTTTT	CASNGGSGGKGTGELFF
.	TRBV15	TRBJ2-2	TRBD2	TGTGCCACCAGCTACGGAAGCGGGGGCACCGGGGAGCTGTTTTTT	CATSYGSGGTGELFF
.	TRBV3-1/TRBV3-2	TRBJ2-2	TRBD2	TGTGCCAGCAGCCTGCTCCAACTAGCGGGGGACCACACCGGGGAGCTGTTTTTT	CASSLLQLAGDHTGELFF
.	TRBV6-5	TRBJ2-2	.	TGTGCCAGCAGGGGCAGCACGAACACCGGGGAGCTGTTTTTT	CASRGSTNTGELFF
.	TRBV19	TRBJ1-1	.	TGTGCCAGTAGTAGGACAGTGATCACTGAAGCTTTCTTT	CASSRTVITEAFF
.	TRBV30	TRBJ2-1	TRBD2	TGTGCCTGGAAATCGGGAGGGGACTACAATGAGCAGTTCTTC	CAWKSGGDYNEQFF
.	TRBV7-2	TRBJ1-1	.	TGTGCCAGCAGCTCAACAATGCAGAGATACACTGAAGCTTTCTTT	CASSSTMQRYTEAFF
.	TRBV2	TRBJ1-3	TRBD1	TGTGCCAGCAGTTGGACAGGGCTTGGAAACACCATATATTTT	CASSWTGLGNTIYF
few	TRBV19	TRBJ2-2	.	TGTGCCAGTAGTGCGTCGGGGAACACCGGGGAGCTGTTTTTT	CASSASGNTGELFF
.	TRBV5-1	TRBJ2-1	TRBD1	TGCGCCAGCAGCTCCGGCGGTCCACAGGGGAGTGAGCAGTTCTTC	CASSSGGPQGSEQFF
.	TRBV7-3	TRBJ2-1	.	TGTGCCAGCAGTTTTAGCGGCAATGAGCAGTTCTTC	CASSFSGNEQFF
.	TRBV9	TRBJ1-2	.	TGTGCCAGCAGCGTACGCGGTCATGGCTACACCTTC	CASSVRGHGYTF
.	TRBV9	TRBJ2-3	TRBD2	TGTGCCAGCAGCGTAGCTGATATAGCGGGGGGGCTCCTAGTTAGCACAGATACGCAGTATTTT	CASSVADIAGGLLVSTDTQYF
.	TRBV9	TRBJ2-3	TRBD1	TGTGCCAGCAGCGTGGGACAGGGGGCTGGGACAGATACGCAGTATTTT	CASSVGQGAGTDTQYF
.	TRBV3-1/TRBV3-2	TRBJ2-3	.	TGTGCCAGCAGCCAAGTTCGGTCGGATCAGCAGTATTTT	CASSQVRSDQQYF
.	TRBV14	TRBJ2-1	TRBD2	TGTGCCAGCAGCCAACCTAGCGGCCCCTACAATGAGCAGTTCTTC	CASSQPSGPYNEQFF
few	TRBV3-1/TRBV3-2	TRBJ2-2	TRBD1	TGTGCCAGCAGGGAATGGGGACAGGCGACCGGGGAGCTGTTTTTT	CASREWGQATGELFF
.	TRBV30	TRBJ1-2	.	TGTGCCTGCACCGTCGGGTGGCCCAACTATGGCTACACCTTC	CACTVGWPNYGYTF